Following are 18 T cell receptor beta chains from one sample sequenced in a study of T cell responses to AZD1222 COVID-19 vaccine. The data were produced by immunoSEQ multiplex PCR, yet TCRdb's version contains in-frame clones alone and is incomplete. The table records approximately 96,000 clones, about nine tenths of them present only once. The sequencing here drew on peripheral blood, taken 28 days after the second AZD1222 dose. These receptors were obtained from an adult who received the AZD1222 COVID-19 vaccine.

This sequence joins TRBV9 and TRBJ1-2; no clear D. The CDR3 runs 14 residues. The V end lost 2 bases, the J end lost 2 bases, and 10 bases lay between the germline ends. The germline V gene has CDR1 SGDLS and CDR2 YYNGEE. In DNA form, the CDR3 reads TGTGCCAGCAGCGTTGGCAGGCGCAACTATGGCTACACCTTC. This translates into CASSVGRRNYGYTF.

This clone was counted a single time. Here the CDR3 reads CSASDSSYPSYGYTF. The CDR3 DNA follows: TGCAGTGCTAGTGACAGCTCCTACCCTAGCTATGGCTACACCTTC. The V and J genes are TRBV20-1 and TRBJ1-2; possible D gene TRBD1, 5 bases. V lost 3 bases, J lost 4 bases, and 18 bases lay in between. The CDR3 contains 15 residues. From germline, CDR1 is DFQATT and CDR2 SNEGSKA (reference sequence).

The rearrangement uses TRBV18 and TRBJ2-7; perhaps TRBD1 as D (5 bases). Deletions cut 4 bases from V and 2 bases from J, with 6 bases between. The germline V gene encodes CDR1 KGHSH and CDR2 LQKENI. This CDR3 is 12 amino acids long. CDR3 protein: CASSRQTYEQYF. Written as DNA, the CDR3 is TGTGCCAGCTCACGACAGACCTACGAGCAGTACTTC.

The chain couples TRBV10-1 to TRBJ1-2, with a possible D match to TRBD1 (6 bases). The germline V gene encodes CDR1 WNHNN and CDR2 SYGVQD (reference sequence). CDR3 length equals 13 residues. V was shortened by 5 bases and J by 5 bases, with 12 bases between the two germline ends. The DNA of the CDR3 is TGCGCCAGCAGTATGACAGGAGGGTATGGCTACACCTTC. Residues: CASSMTGGYGYTF.

The chain combines TRBV7-8 with TRBJ2-5, with 8 positions matching TRBD2. CDR1 is SGHVS and CDR2 is FQNEAQ in the germline V gene. V dropped 4 bases and J dropped 0; count of bases not matched to a gene: 4. The CDR3 length is 15 residues. CDR3 amino acids: CASSSILADQETQYF. In DNA, the CDR3 is TGTGCCAGCAGCTCGATACTAGCGGACCAAGAGACCCAGTACTTC. Variable domain in full (rest from reference TRBV7-8 and TRBJ2-5): GAGVSQSPRYKVAKRGQDVALRCDPISGHVSLFWYQQALGQGPEFLTYFQNEAQLDKSGLPSDRFFAERPEGSVSTLKIQRTQQEDSAVYLCASSSILADQETQYFGPGTRLLVL.

The rearrangement links TRBV2 to TRBJ1-1; D perhaps matches TRBD1 (6 bases). V was pared by 4 bases and J by 0 bases, with 15 bases between. Per germline, CDR1 SNHLY and CDR2 FYNNEI. This CDR3 region has 16 residues. The CDR3 DNA is TGTGCCAGCAGTGGTTGGGGGGGCCCCATGAACACTGAAGCTTTCTTT. Translated: CASSGWGGPMNTEAFF.

The chain combines TRBV6-5 with TRBJ1-1; TRBD1 might be the D (6 bases). Germline assignment: CDR1 MNHEY and CDR2 SVGAGI. The germline V and J ends were trimmed by 6 bases and 0 bases, with 11 bases remaining between them. The CDR3 covers 14 residues. This chain's CDR3 is CASREGHLNTEAFF. The CDR3, as DNA: TGTGCCAGCAGGGAGGGACACCTGAACACTGAAGCTTTCTTT.

CDR3 bases: TGTGCCACCAGCAGAGATGTAACGGAACAAGGTTCACCCCTCCACTTT. This codes for CATSRDVTEQGSPLHF. The genes are TRBV15 and TRBJ1-6; D gene uncertain. Germline V gene data show CDR1 as LNHNV and CDR2 as YYDKDF (reference sequence). The V end lost 0 bases, the J end lost 9 bases, and 15 bases lay between the germline ends. The CDR3 loop spans 16 amino acids.

The CDR3 bases are TGTGCCAGCAGTGTTACCTACACAGATACGCAGTATTTT. Protein product: CASSVTYTDTQYF. This chain connects TRBV2 to TRBJ2-3; D uncertain. CDR3 length equals 13 residues. V was cut by 4 bases and J by 2 bases, with 7 bases left in between. The germline gives CDR1 SNHLY, CDR2 FYNNEI.

The rearrangement uses TRBV25-1 and TRBJ2-7, with D perhaps TRBD1 (6 bases). CDR1 MGHDK and CDR2 SYGVNS come from the germline V gene. V dropped 4 bases and J dropped 3 bases, with 13 bases sitting between them. The CDR3 runs 14 residues. The CDR3 DNA sequence: TGTGCCAGCAGTGCCGGACAGAACCTCTACGAGCAGTACTTC. This codes for CASSAGQNLYEQYF.

This chain connects TRBV9 to TRBJ1-1; D might be TRBD1 (5 bases). The germline CDR1 and CDR2 sequences are SGDLS and YYNGEE. V dropped 0 bases and J dropped 1 base, with 13 bases sitting between them. The CDR3 consists of 16 residues. In DNA, the CDR3 is TGTGCCAGCAGCGTAGATGGGGGGAGGCGGAACACTGAAGCTTTCTTT. This gives the protein CASSVDGGRRNTEAFF.

CDR3 DNA: TGCGCCAGCAGCCCTCTGGGCGACAATGAGCAGTTCTTC. Its protein product is CASSPLGDNEQFF. The chain is built from TRBV5-1 and TRBJ2-1; D unresolved. Trimming shortened V by 4 bases and J by 5 bases, and 10 bases separated the two germline ends. Germline V gene lookup returns CDR1 SGHRS and CDR2 YFSETQ. This CDR3 has 13 residues. The full variable domain, in which reference TRBV5-1 and TRBJ2-1 provide the parts outside the CDR3, is KAGVTQTPRYLIKTRGQQVTLSCSPISGHRSVSWYQQTPGQGLQFLFEYFSETQRNKGNFPGRFSGRQFSNSRSEMNVSTLELGDSALYLCASSPLGDNEQFFGPGTRLTVL.

The J gene is TRBJ1-1, the V gene TRBV30; D is unclear. CDR1 and CDR2 from the germline V gene are GTSNPN and SVGIG (reference sequence). V lost 0 bases, J lost 0 bases, and 5 bases lay in between. This CDR3 region has 13 residues. This chain's CDR3 is CAWSVRVNTEAFF. The CDR3 bases are TGTGCCTGGAGTGTACGGGTGAACACTGAAGCTTTCTTT.

This clone appeared a single time. The rearrangement links TRBV7-3 to TRBJ2-1, with D possibly being TRBD1 (5 bases). The CDR3 loop spans 15 amino acids. Trimming cost V 3 bases and J 5 bases, with 14 bases left between them. Germline V lookup: CDR1 SGHTA, CDR2 FQGTGA. The DNA for the CDR3 is TGTGCCAGCAGCTTGGGGCGTACACAAAACAATGAGCAGTTCTTC. Protein: CASSLGRTQNNEQFF.

The V gene is TRBV27, the J gene TRBJ1-5; D unresolved. CDR3 length: 13 amino acids. Germline V gene lookup returns CDR1 MNHEY and CDR2 SMNVEV (reference sequence). Between the trimmed V and J ends, which lost 2 bases and 7 bases, there was a span of 9 bases. DNA of the CDR3: TGTGCCAGCAGTTTAGGGAGAGGCCAGCCCCAGCATTTT. This gives the protein CASSLGRGQPQHF.

V gene TRBV5-6 combines with J gene TRBJ1-4; D is undetermined. This CDR3 comprises 14 residues. V lost 2 bases, J lost 5 bases, and 10 bases lay in between. From germline, CDR1 is SGHDT and CDR2 YYEEEE. CDR3 nucleotides: TGTGCCAGCAGCTTCCAACTTGGGAATGAAAAACTGTTTTTT. It translates to CASSFQLGNEKLFF.

This rearrangement joins TRBV3-1 (or the pseudogene TRBV3-2) to TRBJ1-6; 10 nucleotides line up with TRBD1. The J segment lost 7 bases and the V segment lost 5 bases, leaving 5 bases of the junction unmatched. This CDR3 contains 15 residues. Germline CDR1 LGHDT, CDR2 YNNKEL (reference sequence). This CDR3 reads CASSVGQGVNSPLHF. The CDR3 nucleotides read TGTGCCAGCAGCGTCGGACAGGGGGTAAATTCACCCCTCCACTTT.

CDR3 sequence: CASSAGQQETQYF. The CDR3 coding sequence is TGTGCCAGCAGCGCGGGACAGCAAGAGACCCAGTACTTC. V and J are TRBV7-8 and TRBJ2-5, with TRBD1 as a possible D gene (7 bases). V was shortened by 5 bases and J by 2 bases, with 9 bases between the two germline ends. This CDR3 is built from 13 residues. Germline V gives CDR1 SGHVS, CDR2 FQNEAQ.